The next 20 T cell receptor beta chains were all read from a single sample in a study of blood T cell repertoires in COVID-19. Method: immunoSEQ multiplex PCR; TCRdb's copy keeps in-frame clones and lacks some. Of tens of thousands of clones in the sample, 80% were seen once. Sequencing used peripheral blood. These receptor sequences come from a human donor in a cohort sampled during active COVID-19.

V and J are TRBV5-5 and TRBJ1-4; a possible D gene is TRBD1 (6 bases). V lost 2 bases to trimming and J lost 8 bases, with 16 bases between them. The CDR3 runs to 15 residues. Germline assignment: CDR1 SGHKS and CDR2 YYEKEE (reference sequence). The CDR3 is CASSFRTGLNEKLFF. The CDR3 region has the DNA TGTGCCAGCAGCTTCCGCACAGGGCTTAACGAAAAACTGTTTTTT.

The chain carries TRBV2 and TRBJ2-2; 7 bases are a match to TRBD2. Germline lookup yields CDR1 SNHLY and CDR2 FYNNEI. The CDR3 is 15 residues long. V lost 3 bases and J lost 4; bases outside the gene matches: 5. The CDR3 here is CASSEGGSVTGELFF. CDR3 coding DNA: TGTGCCAGCAGTGAGGGCGGGAGTGTCACCGGGGAGCTGTTTTTT.

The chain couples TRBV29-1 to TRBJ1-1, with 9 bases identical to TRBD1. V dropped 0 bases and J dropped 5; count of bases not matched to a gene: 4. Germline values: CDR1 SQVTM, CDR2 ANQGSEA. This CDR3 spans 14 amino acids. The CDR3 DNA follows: TGCAGCGTTGAAGAAGCACAGGGGGCAACTGAAGCTTTCTTT. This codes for CSVEEAQGATEAFF.

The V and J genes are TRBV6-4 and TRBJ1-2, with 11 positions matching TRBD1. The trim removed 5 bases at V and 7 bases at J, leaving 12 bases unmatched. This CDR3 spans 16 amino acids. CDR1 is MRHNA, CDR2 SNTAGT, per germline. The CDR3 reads CASSRDRGTTSGGYTF. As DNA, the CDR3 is TGTGCCAGCAGTCGGGACAGGGGGACTACTTCGGGTGGCTACACCTTC.

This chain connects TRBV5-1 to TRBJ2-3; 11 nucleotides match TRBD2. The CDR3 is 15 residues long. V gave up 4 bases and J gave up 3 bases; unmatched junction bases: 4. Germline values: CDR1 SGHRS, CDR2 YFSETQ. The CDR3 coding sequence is TGCGCCAGCAGCCACGGGACTAGCGGAACAGATACGCAGTATTTT. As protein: CASSHGTSGTDTQYF.

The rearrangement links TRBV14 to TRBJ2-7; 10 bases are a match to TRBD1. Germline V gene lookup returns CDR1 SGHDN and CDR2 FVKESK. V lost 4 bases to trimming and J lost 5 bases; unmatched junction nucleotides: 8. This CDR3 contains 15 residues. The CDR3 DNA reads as TGTGCCAGCAGCCCCAGGGACAGGGGCGTTAACGAGCAGTACTTC. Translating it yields CASSPRDRGVNEQYF.

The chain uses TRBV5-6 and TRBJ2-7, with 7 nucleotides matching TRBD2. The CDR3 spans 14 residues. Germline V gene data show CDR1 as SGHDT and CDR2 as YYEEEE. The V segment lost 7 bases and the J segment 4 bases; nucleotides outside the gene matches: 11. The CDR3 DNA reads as TGTGCCAGCCGAAGGAGACTAGCAGAGTACGAGCAGTACGTC. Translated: CASRRRLAEYEQYV.

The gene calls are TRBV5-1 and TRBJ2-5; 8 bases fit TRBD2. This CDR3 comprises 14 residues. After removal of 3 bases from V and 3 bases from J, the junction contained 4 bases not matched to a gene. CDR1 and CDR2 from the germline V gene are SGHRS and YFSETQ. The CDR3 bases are TGCGCCAGCAGCTGGACTAGCAGTAAAGAGACCCAGTACTTC. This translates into CASSWTSSKETQYF.

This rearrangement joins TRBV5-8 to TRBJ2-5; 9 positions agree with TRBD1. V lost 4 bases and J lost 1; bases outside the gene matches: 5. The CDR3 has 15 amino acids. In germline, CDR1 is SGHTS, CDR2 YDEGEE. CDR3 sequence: CASSPWDRVQETQYF. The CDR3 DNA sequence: TGTGCCAGCAGCCCCTGGGACAGGGTCCAAGAGACCCAGTACTTC.

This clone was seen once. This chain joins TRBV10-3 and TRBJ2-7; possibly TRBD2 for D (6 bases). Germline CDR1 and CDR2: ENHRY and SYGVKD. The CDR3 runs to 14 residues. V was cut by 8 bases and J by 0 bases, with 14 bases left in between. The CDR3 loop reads CAIRDGRSSYEQYF. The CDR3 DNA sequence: TGTGCCATCCGGGACGGGAGATCCTCCTACGAGCAGTACTTC.

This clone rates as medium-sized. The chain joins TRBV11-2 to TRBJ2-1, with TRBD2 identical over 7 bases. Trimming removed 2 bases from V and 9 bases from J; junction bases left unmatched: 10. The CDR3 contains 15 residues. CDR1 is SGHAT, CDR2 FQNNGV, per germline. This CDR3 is CASSLIGWGGSEQFF. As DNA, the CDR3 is TGTGCCAGCAGCTTAATTGGGTGGGGGGGGAGTGAGCAGTTCTTC.

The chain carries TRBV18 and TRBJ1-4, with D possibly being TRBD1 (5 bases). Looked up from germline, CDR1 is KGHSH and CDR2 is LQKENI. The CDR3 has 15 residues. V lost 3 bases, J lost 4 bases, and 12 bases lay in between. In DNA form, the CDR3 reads TGTGCCAGCTCACCTCGGGGACTGATTAATGAAAAACTGTTTTTT. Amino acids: CASSPRGLINEKLFF.

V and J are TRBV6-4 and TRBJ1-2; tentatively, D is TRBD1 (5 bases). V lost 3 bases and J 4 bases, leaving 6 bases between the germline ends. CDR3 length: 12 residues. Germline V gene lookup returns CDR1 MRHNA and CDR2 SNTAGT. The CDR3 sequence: CASSEGGYGYTF. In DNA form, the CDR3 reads TGTGCCAGCAGTGAGGGGGGCTATGGCTACACCTTC.

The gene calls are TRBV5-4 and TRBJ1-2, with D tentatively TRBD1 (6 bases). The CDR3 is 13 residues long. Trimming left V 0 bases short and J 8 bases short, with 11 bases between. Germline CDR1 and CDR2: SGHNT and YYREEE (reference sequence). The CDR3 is CASSLDRVDGYTF. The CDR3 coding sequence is TGTGCCAGCAGCTTGGACAGGGTCGACGGCTACACCTTC.

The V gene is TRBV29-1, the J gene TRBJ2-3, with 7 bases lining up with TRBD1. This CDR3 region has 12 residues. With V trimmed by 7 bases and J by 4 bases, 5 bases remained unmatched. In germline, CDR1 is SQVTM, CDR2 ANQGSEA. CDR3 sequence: CSGDRASDTQYF. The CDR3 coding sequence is TGCAGCGGTGACAGGGCATCAGATACGCAGTATTTT.

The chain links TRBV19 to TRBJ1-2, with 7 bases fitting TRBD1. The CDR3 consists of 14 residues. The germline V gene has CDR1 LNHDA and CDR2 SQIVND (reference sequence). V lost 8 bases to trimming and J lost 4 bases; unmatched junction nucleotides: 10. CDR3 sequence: CASVTGDVSYGYTF. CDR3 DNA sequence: TGTGCCAGTGTTACAGGGGACGTATCCTATGGCTACACCTTC.

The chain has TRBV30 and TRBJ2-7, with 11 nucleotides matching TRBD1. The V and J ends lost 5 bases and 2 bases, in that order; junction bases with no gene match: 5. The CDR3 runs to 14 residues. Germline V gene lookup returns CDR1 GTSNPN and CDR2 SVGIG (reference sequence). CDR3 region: CAWGRDRGAYEQYV. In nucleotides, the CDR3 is TGTGCCTGGGGTCGGGACAGGGGGGCCTACGAGCAGTACGTC.

This CDR3 is CASSMTENTEAFF. The CDR3, as DNA: TGTGCCAGCTCTATGACTGAAAACACTGAAGCTTTCTTT. The chain carries TRBV18 and TRBJ1-1; the D is unclear. The CDR3 has 13 residues. Trimming took off 6 bases at V and 2 bases at J, with 10 bases between the two ends. Germline loops: CDR1 KGHSH, CDR2 LQKENI.

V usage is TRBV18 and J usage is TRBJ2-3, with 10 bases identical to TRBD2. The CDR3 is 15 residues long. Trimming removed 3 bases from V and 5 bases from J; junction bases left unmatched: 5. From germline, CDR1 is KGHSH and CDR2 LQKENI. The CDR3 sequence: CASSPLAGDQDTQYF. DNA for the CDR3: TGTGCCAGCTCACCTCTAGCGGGAGACCAAGATACGCAGTATTTT.

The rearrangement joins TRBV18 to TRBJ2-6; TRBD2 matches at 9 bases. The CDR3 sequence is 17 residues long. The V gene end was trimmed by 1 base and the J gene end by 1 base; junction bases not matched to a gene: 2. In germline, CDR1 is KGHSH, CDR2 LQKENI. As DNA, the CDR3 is TGTGCCAGCTCACCACAACTAGCGGGTTCTGGGGCCAACGTCCTGACTTTC. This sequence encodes CASSPQLAGSGANVLTF. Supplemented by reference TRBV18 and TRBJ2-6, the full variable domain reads NAGVMQNPRHLVRRRGQEARLRCSPMKGHSHVYWYRQLPEEGLKFMVYLQKENIIDESGMPKERFSAEFPKEGPSILRIQQVVRGDSAAYFCASSPQLAGSGANVLTFGAGSRLTVL.